The 8 T cell receptor beta chains given below trace back to one sample, sequenced in a study of molecular identifiers for immune sequencing clone quantification. TCRdb redid the calling of the PCR reads with MiXCR, one entry per CDR3 protein. The table has more than 450,000 distinct CDR3 sequences, 25% seen once. The sequenced sample consisted of naive CD8+ T cells from blood, with Jurkat cell RNA spiked in. Subset meaning: FACS-sorted CD8+CD4-CCR7+CD45RA+ naive T cells. The receptors stem from a human donor in good health. Some libraries in this study had Jurkat cell RNA spiked in.

This chain links TRBV27 with TRBJ2-3, with D maybe TRBD2 (6 bases). Germline CDR1 and CDR2: MNHEY and SMNVEV (reference sequence). The CDR3 runs 17 residues. The V gene lost 2 bases and the J gene lost 0 bases, with 15 bases spanning the gap. The CDR3 spells CASSLGVTGGSTDTQYF. DNA of the CDR3: TGTGCCAGCAGTTTAGGAGTCACCGGAGGGAGCACAGATACGCAGTATTTT.

There are many counts of this clonotype. This chain links TRBV2 with TRBJ2-5; D remains unclear. This CDR3 is built from 13 residues. The germline V and J ends were trimmed by 2 bases and 2 bases, with 6 bases remaining between them. Germline V gene lookup returns CDR1 SNHLY and CDR2 FYNNEI. As DNA, the CDR3 is TGTGCCAGCAGTGAAACTGGTCAAGAGACCCAGTACTTC. Amino acid sequence: CASSETGQETQYF.

This clonotype came up many times. V gene TRBV18 combines with J gene TRBJ2-7, with unresolved D. Germline V gives CDR1 KGHSH, CDR2 LQKENI. CDR3 length: 11 residues. Trimming left V 8 bases short and J 6 bases short, with 11 bases between. The DNA of the CDR3 is TGTGCCAGCAGCCCGCCGGGCGAGCAGTACTTC. Residues: CASSPPGEQYF.

This rearrangement joins TRBV11-2 to TRBJ1-5; the D is unclear. Trimming left V 1 base short and J 3 bases short, with 13 bases between. There are 16 residues in the CDR3. CDR1 is SGHAT and CDR2 is FQNNGV in the germline V gene. DNA for the CDR3: TGTGCCAGCAGCTTAGGCCCCCCAGAACCCAATCAGCCCCAGCATTTT. It yields the protein CASSLGPPEPNQPQHF. Full variable domain (missing parts from reference TRBV11-2 and TRBJ1-5): EAGVAQSPRYKIIEKRQSVAFWCNPISGHATLYWYQQILGQGPKLLIQFQNNGVVDDSQLPKDRFSAERLKGVDSTLKIQPAKLEDSAVYLCASSLGPPEPNQPQHFGDGTRLSIL.

The rearrangement uses TRBV13 and TRBJ2-3; D may be TRBD1 (7 bases). Trimming removed 6 bases from V and 2 bases from J, with 18 bases in between. The germline V gene has CDR1 PRHDT and CDR2 FYEKMQ (reference sequence). The CDR3 spans 16 residues. The CDR3 reads CASREGQKIYTDTQYF. DNA of the CDR3: TGTGCCAGCAGGGAGGGACAGAAGATTTACACAGATACGCAGTATTTT.

This clonotype has a count of ten or more. The CDR3 DNA is TGCGCCAGCAGCTTGGCCGGGGTTTTGAACACTGAAGCTTTCTTT. Translated, it gives CASSLAGVLNTEAFF. The chain couples TRBV5-1 to TRBJ1-1; D gene ambiguous. This CDR3 comprises 15 residues. The germline V and J ends were trimmed by 0 bases and 0 bases, with 9 bases remaining between them. CDR1 SGHRS and CDR2 YFSETQ come from the germline V gene.

V usage is TRBV29-1 and J usage is TRBJ1-1, with D possibly matching TRBD1 (5 bases). The germline V gene has CDR1 SQVTM and CDR2 ANQGSEA. V was cut by 7 bases and J by 5 bases, with 14 bases left in between. This CDR3 contains 12 residues. CDR3 residues: CSGSGTYTEAFF. DNA for the CDR3: TGCAGCGGAAGTGGGACGTATACTGAAGCTTTCTTT.

With regard to this clonotype: This clone may be a read error of a much larger clone one base away. V and J are TRBV7-2 and TRBJ2-3, with D maybe TRBD1 (5 bases). The CDR3 consists of 16 residues. The germline V gene has CDR1 SGHTA and CDR2 FQGNSA. The V gene lost 4 bases and the J gene lost 3 bases, with 17 bases spanning the gap. The CDR3 loop reads CASSSWAGRDTDTQYF. The CDR3 DNA reads as TGTGCCAGCAGCTCCTGGGCAGGGCGAGATACAGATACGCAGTATTTT. The whole variable domain, remainder taken from reference TRBV7-2 and TRBJ2-3, is GAGVSQSPSNKVTEKGKDVELRCDPISGHTALYWYRQSLGQGLEFLIYFQGNSAPDKSGLPSDRFSAERTGGSVSTLTIQRTQQEDSAVYLCASSSWAGRDTDTQYFGPGTRLTVL.